This TCR beta chain emerged from a study of post-analysis software for immune sequencing data. Background on the study: Disease trajectories encompassed relapsing-remitting, secondary progressive and progressive-relapsing multiple sclerosis. Notes on the study in general: Samples from one preparation batch, clustered by F measure, grouped strongly together. Patients carried roughly 5 TRBV segments more frequently than controls did, and TRBV5-6, TRBV5-1 and TRBV20-1 were among them. The study found significantly lower normalized Chao1 diversity in multiple sclerosis patients than in controls.

Note on this clonotype: What it recognizes is unknown.

TCR beta cDNA libraries had unique molecular identifiers. When about 0.95 to 10 million T cells were used, they gave 500,000 or so cDNA molecules. TCRdb re-derived calls from the PCR reads in MiXCR, one entry per CDR3 protein. The repertoire holds 750,000 to 950,000 distinct CDR3 sequences, about 53% seen once, with roughly 4.4% in the top ten. The CDR3 spans 13 residues. Losses at the gene ends were 5 bases for V and 4 bases for J; bases not matched to a gene: 4. Germline CDR1 SGHTA, CDR2 FQGNSA. The sequence came from a girl under 18 with multiple sclerosis. Material: blood. This chain joins TRBV7-2 and TRBJ2-5, with 7 bases lining up with TRBD2. CDR3 sequence: CASSRGVGETQYF. CDR3 sequence (DNA): TGTGCCAGCAGCCGGGGGGTAGGAGAGACCCAGTACTTC.